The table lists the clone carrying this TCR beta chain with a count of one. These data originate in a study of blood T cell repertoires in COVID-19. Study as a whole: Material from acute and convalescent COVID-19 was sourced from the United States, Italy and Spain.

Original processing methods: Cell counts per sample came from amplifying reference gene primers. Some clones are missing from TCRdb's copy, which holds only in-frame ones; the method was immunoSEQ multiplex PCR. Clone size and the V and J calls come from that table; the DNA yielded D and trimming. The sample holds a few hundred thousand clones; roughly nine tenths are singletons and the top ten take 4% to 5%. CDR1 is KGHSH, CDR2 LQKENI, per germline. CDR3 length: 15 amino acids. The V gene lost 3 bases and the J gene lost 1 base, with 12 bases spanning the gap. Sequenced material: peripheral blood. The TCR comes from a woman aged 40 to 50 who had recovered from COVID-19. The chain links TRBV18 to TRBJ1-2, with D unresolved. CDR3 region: CASSPEANFNYGYTF. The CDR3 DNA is TGTGCCAGCTCACCGGAGGCAAACTTTAACTATGGCTACACCTTC.